These 3 T cell receptor beta chains were sequenced from one sample in a study of blood T cell repertoires in COVID-19. Repertoires were generated with immunoSEQ multiplex PCR, while TCRdb's copy carries only in-frame clones and drops some. The sample records around 20,000 clones, about 92% being singletons. Sequenced input: peripheral blood. The receptor source for this set is a man aged 65 to 85 with acute or convalescent COVID-19.

This clone was counted a single time. The chain combines TRBV28 with TRBJ1-6; no clear D gene. Trimming stripped 2 bases from V and 0 bases from J, with 5 bases between. Germline assignment: CDR1 MDHEN and CDR2 SYDVKM. The CDR3 length is 15 residues. The CDR3 DNA sequence: TGTGCCAGCAGTTTACTGAGCTCCTATAATTCACCCCTCCACTTT. Amino acids: CASSLLSSYNSPLHF.

The V and J genes are TRBV18 and TRBJ1-3; D is undetermined. CDR1 and CDR2 (germline): KGHSH, LQKENI. The V and J ends lost 3 bases and 0 bases respectively, with 9 bases between them. The CDR3 runs 15 residues. DNA of the CDR3: TGTGCCAGCTCACCTTCGGGAGTCTCTGGAAACACCATATATTTT. This encodes CASSPSGVSGNTIYF.

The rearrangement joins TRBV5-1 to TRBJ1-2; no firm D call. V lost 3 bases to trimming and J lost 1 base, with 4 bases between them. CDR1 SGHRS and CDR2 YFSETQ come from the germline V gene. The CDR3 is made up of 12 amino acids. As DNA, the CDR3 is TGCGCCAGCAGCTCAGATAACTATGGCTACACCTTC. Its translation: CASSSDNYGYTF.